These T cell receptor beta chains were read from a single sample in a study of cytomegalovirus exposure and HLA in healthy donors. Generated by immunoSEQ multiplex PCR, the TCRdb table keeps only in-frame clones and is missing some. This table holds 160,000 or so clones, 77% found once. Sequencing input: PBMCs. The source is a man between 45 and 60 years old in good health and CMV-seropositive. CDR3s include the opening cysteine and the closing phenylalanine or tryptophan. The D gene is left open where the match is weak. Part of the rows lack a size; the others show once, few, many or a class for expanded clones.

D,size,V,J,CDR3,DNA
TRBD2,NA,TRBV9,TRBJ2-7,CASSVVGGDEQYF,TGTGCCAGCAGCGTAGTCGGGGGGGACGAGCAGTACTTC
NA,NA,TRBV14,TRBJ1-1,CASSQVGGGTEAFF,TGTGCCAGCAGCCAAGTTGGGGGGGGCACTGAAGCTTTCTTT
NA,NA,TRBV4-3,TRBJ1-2,CASSQDFGGYNYGYTF,TGCGCCAGCAGCCAAGATTTCGGGGGGTACAACTATGGCTACACCTTC
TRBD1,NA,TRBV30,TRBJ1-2,CAWSLGGAQDGYTF,TGTGCCTGGAGTTTAGGGGGCGCTCAGGATGGCTACACCTTC
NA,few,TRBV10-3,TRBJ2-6,CAISATTAGANVLTF,TGTGCCATCAGCGCGACAACTGCTGGGGCCAACGTCCTGACCTTC
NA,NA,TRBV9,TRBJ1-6,CASSEGGTLLPLHF,TGTGCCAGCAGCGAGGGGGGGACTCTGCTCCCCCTCCACTTT
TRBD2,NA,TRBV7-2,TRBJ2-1,CASSPQRAGGKNEQFF,TGTGCCAGCAGCCCCCAAAGAGCGGGGGGGAAGAATGAGCAGTTCTTC
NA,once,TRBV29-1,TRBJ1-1,CSVEWGANTEAFF,TGCAGCGTTGAATGGGGCGCCAACACTGAAGCTTTCTTT
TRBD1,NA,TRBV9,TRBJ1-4,CASSAQGLSEKLFF,TGTGCCAGCAGCGCACAGGGGTTGAGTGAAAAACTGTTTTTT
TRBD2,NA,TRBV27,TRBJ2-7,CASSLSTSGSYEQYF,TGTGCCAGCAGTTTATCGACTAGCGGCTCATACGAGCAGTACTTC
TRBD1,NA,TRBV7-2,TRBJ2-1,CASSQDRGEQFF,TGTGCCAGCAGCCAGGACAGGGGTGAGCAGTTCTTC
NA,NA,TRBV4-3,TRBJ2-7,CASSQIRGLQSSYEQYF,TGCGCCAGCAGCCAGATCCGAGGACTCCAAAGCTCCTACGAGCAGTACTTC